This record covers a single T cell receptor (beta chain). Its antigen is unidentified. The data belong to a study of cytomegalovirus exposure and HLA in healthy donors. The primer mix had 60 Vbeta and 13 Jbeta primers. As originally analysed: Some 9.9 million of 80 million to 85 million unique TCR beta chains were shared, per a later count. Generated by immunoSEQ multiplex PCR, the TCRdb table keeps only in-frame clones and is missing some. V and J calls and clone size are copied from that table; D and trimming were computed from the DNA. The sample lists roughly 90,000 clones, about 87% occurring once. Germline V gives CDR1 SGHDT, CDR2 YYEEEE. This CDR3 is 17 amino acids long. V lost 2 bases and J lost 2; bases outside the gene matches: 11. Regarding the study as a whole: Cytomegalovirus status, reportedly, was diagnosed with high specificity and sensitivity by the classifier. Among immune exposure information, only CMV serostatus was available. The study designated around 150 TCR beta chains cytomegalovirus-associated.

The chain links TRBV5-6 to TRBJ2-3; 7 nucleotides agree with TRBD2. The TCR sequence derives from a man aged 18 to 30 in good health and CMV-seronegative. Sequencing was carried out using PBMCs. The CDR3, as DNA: TGTGCCAGCAGCTTTTCCGGTTACAGCGGGATCACAGATACGCAGTATTTT. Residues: CASSFSGYSGITDTQYF.